What follows is one T cell receptor beta chain and its context. These data originate in a study of T-cell reconstitution after alpha-beta-depleted transplantation in children. This CDR3 is built from 17 residues. Unique molecular identifiers featured in how the TCRbeta library was prepared. One entry per CDR3 protein, called by TCRdb with MiXCR from the PCR reads. The data contain hundreds of thousands of distinct CDR3 sequences, about 25% of them seen just once; the ten biggest clones take up roughly 2.6%. This chain links TRBV21-1 with TRBJ1-3. TRBV21-1 is a documented pseudogene. The sequenced sample was PBMCs, obtained before TCRalphabeta/CD19-depleted stem cell transplant. The source of this sequence is a girl aged 2-10 years with Fanconi anemia, due to receive a stem cell transplant. The CDR3 region is CASSKGQEGNSGNTIYF. As DNA, the CDR3 is TGTGCCAGCAGCAAAGGCCAAGAGGGAAACTCTGGAAACACCATATATTTT.